What follows are 8 T cell receptor beta chains derived from one specimen sequenced in a study of blood T cell repertoires in COVID-19. The repertoire was sequenced with immunoSEQ multiplex PCR; TCRdb's copy has only in-frame clones and lacks some. The sample yields approximately 83,000 clones, nearly 90% seen once. Sample: peripheral blood. The receptors shown here come from a man between 65 and 85 years old with acute or convalescent COVID-19.

The chain couples TRBV9 to TRBJ2-1; the D gene is possibly TRBD2 (6 bases). V dropped 4 bases and J dropped 10 bases, with 15 bases sitting between them. There are 13 residues in the CDR3. Germline V lookup: CDR1 SGDLS, CDR2 YYNGEE. CDR3 sequence reads: CASSQRGGDEQFF. The CDR3 DNA is TGTGCCAGCAGCCAGAGGGGCGGGGACGAGCAGTTCTTC.

The V gene is TRBV4-3, the J gene TRBJ1-1, with a tentative D call TRBD1 (6 bases). The V end was cut by 0 bases, the J end by 7 bases, with 9 bases between. Germline values: CDR1 LGHNA, CDR2 YSLEER. The CDR3 contains 13 residues. The CDR3 coding sequence is TGCGCCAGCAGCCAAGATGCGACAGGTGAAGCTTTCTTT. This translates into CASSQDATGEAFF.

J is TRBJ1-4 and V is TRBV6-5, with D unresolved. With 10 bases removed from V and 6 bases from J, the gap between germline ends came to 12 bases. The CDR3 is made up of 12 amino acids. Germline lookup yields CDR1 MNHEY and CDR2 SVGAGI. CDR3 sequence (DNA): TGTGCCACCCGGCAGCGGGATGAAAAACTGTTTTTT. It encodes CATRQRDEKLFF.

The rearrangement links TRBV7-3 to TRBJ2-5; D possibly corresponds to TRBD1 (6 bases). The CDR3 length is 15 residues. CDR1 SGHTA and CDR2 FQGTGA come from the germline V gene. The ends were cut back, 4 bases at V and 4 bases at J, with 16 bases in the middle. The CDR3 coding sequence is TGTGCCAGCAGCTCCACAGGGACCACCGGAGAGACCCAGTACTTC. It codes for CASSSTGTTGETQYF.

The CDR3 loop is CASRSRGGNGELFF. Here the CDR3 DNA reads TGTGCCAGCAGATCAAGGGGGGGGAACGGGGAGCTGTTTTTT. This rearrangement joins TRBV28 to TRBJ2-2, with a weak D call TRBD2 (7 bases). V lost 6 bases, J lost 7 bases, and 15 bases lay in between. The CDR3 totals 14 residues. The germline V gene encodes CDR1 MDHEN and CDR2 SYDVKM.

The rearrangement uses TRBV2 and TRBJ2-4; TRBD1 matches at 7 bases. Trimming removed 4 bases from V and 4 bases from J; junction bases left unmatched: 1. CDR1 is SNHLY, CDR2 FYNNEI, per germline. The CDR3 is made up of 13 amino acids. The CDR3 DNA follows: TGTGCCAGCAGTGGGGGACAGAAAAACATTCAGTACTTC. It codes for CASSGGQKNIQYF.

V and J are TRBV24-1 and TRBJ2-7; 7 nucleotides align to TRBD2. V lost 6 bases, J lost 1 base, and 2 bases stayed unmatched. CDR3 length equals 13 residues. From germline, CDR1 is KGHDR and CDR2 SFDVKD. The chain's CDR3 is CATSPGGSYEQYF. CDR3 DNA sequence: TGTGCCACCAGTCCCGGGGGGTCCTACGAGCAGTACTTC.

A single count supports this clone. This sequence joins TRBV7-3 and TRBJ2-5; tentative D call: TRBD1 (6 bases). The germline V gene encodes CDR1 SGHTA and CDR2 FQGTGA. The V end was cut by 5 bases, the J end by 5 bases, with 21 bases between. The CDR3 covers 16 residues. CDR3 loop: CASSPQGQGLGETQYF. The CDR3 DNA reads as TGTGCCAGCAGCCCCCAGGGGCAGGGTTTAGGGGAGACCCAGTACTTC.